The rows below give T cell receptor beta chains drawn from one sample of a study of blood T cell repertoires in COVID-19. TCRdb's table, derived via immunoSEQ multiplex PCR, lists solely in-frame clones and lacks some. The top ten hold roughly 9% of the sample, which has about 140,000 clones, roughly 76% seen once. The sequenced sample consisted of peripheral blood. The receptor source for this set is a woman aged 45-65 years with active or convalescent COVID-19. CDR3s include the opening cysteine and the closing phenylalanine or tryptophan. The D gene is left open where the match is weak. The size of a clone is reported for some rows only, either as once, few or many, or as a class for expanded clones.

d_gene	abundance	j_gene	len	v_gene	CDR3nt	CDR3aa
.	.	TRBJ2-4	16	TRBV2	TGTGCCAGCAGTGAGCCGGAGCTGATAGCCAAAAACATTCAGTACTTC	CASSEPELIAKNIQYF
.	.	TRBJ1-2	13	TRBV10-3	TGTGCCATCAGCCTCGACCCGGAGTATGGCTACACCTTC	CAISLDPEYGYTF
TRBD2	.	TRBJ2-3	15	TRBV9	TGTGCCAGCAGCCTGGGCGCGGGGGAGTCAGATACGCAGTATTTT	CASSLGAGESDTQYF
TRBD2	.	TRBJ2-7	14	TRBV29-1	TGCAGCGTTGATGTAGCGGGAGAGTCCTACGAGCAGTACTTC	CSVDVAGESYEQYF
TRBD2	.	TRBJ2-4	14	TRBV7-2	TGTGCCAGCAGCTCTTGGGGACTAGCGGGACCCGAGGACTTC	CASSSWGLAGPEDF
.	once	TRBJ2-1	14	TRBV19	TGTGCCAGTAGTATGGGGGCGACGGACAGAGCTTTGGTCTTC	CASSMGATDRALVF
TRBD1	.	TRBJ1-1	16	TRBV19	TGTGCCAGTAGTAAAGACAGGGGATTTATGAACACTGAAGCTTTCTTT	CASSKDRGFMNTEAFF
.	.	TRBJ2-3	16	TRBV15	TGTGCCACCAGCAGGAGTAGGTCCCAGGGCACGGATACGCAGTATTTT	CATSRSRSQGTDTQYF
TRBD2	.	TRBJ2-3	16	TRBV6-5	TGTGCCAGCAGTTACAAGCGGGGGCGCTCCACAGATACGCAGTATTTT	CASSYKRGRSTDTQYF
TRBD1	.	TRBJ1-1	13	TRBV4-2	TGTGCCAGCAGCCGCCGACAGGGCACTGAAGCTTTCTTT	CASSRRQGTEAFF
.	.	TRBJ1-6	16	TRBV7-8	TGTGCCAGCAGCTTAGTCCCGGGTGCCGATAATTCACCCCTCCACTTT	CASSLVPGADNSPLHF
TRBD1	.	TRBJ2-2	17	TRBV24-1	TGTGCCACCAGTGATCCTAGGACAGGGGTTAACACCGGGGAGCTGTTTTTT	CATSDPRTGVNTGELFF
.	.	TRBJ1-1	15	TRBV12-5	TGTGCTAGTGGTTTTTTTTTCGGGGATATGACTGAAGCTTTCTTT	CASGFFFGDMTEAFF
.	.	TRBJ2-5	13	TRBV14	TGTGCCAGCAGCAGGGACTTTCAAGAGACCCAGTACTTC	CASSRDFQETQYF
TRBD2	few	TRBJ2-7	15	TRBV7-2	TGTGCCAGCAGCTTAGAGGGCGGGGGGGGCTACGAGCAGTACTTC	CASSLEGGGGYEQYF
.	.	TRBJ2-7	14	TRBV5-6	TGTGCCAGCAGCTTGGGCCCTACCGCGGGACCGGAGCACTTC	CASSLGPTAGPEHF
TRBD1	.	TRBJ2-1	15	TRBV6-2/TRBV6-3	TGTGCCAGCAGTTTTCAGGGGGCCCTTTCGAATGAGCAGTTCTTC	CASSFQGALSNEQFF
TRBD1	many	TRBJ2-1	16	TRBV7-9	TGTGCCAGCAGCCCACGGGGCAGGGGGCGTGACAATGAGCAGTTCTTC	CASSPRGRGRDNEQFF
TRBD1	once	TRBJ2-5	13	TRBV29-1	TGCAGCACCAGACAGGGGGCGGGAGAGACCCAGTACTTC	CSTRQGAGETQYF
TRBD1	.	TRBJ1-2	17	TRBV2	TGTGCCAGCAGTGAGGGGACAGGGGCCCGTGGCCTCTATGGCTACACCTTC	CASSEGTGARGLYGYTF
.	.	TRBJ2-3	15	TRBV27	TGTGCCAGTGATGATAGGTACGGGAGCACAGATACGCAGTATTTT	CASDDRYGSTDTQYF
TRBD1	.	TRBJ2-2	16	TRBV27	TGTGCCAGCAGTTTAAGGACAGGGAGAGACACCGGGGAGCTGTTTTTT	CASSLRTGRDTGELFF
TRBD1	.	TRBJ1-4	15	TRBV3-1/TRBV3-2	TGTGCCAGCAGCCAAGAAGACAGGGTTAATGAAAAACTGTTTTTT	CASSQEDRVNEKLFF
TRBD1	few	TRBJ1-1	20	TRBV4-2	TGTGCCAGCAGCCAAGAAGCTGGGACAGGGATTGGTGCGGGGAACACTGAAGCTTTCTTT	CASSQEAGTGIGAGNTEAFF
.	.	TRBJ1-1	13	TRBV7-9	TGTGCCAGCGAGGGGGGGCCGAACACTGAAGCTTTCTTT	CASEGGPNTEAFF
.	.	TRBJ1-6	13	TRBV30	TGTGCCTGGAGAAGGGGTGGGAATTCACCCCTCCACTTT	CAWRRGGNSPLHF
.	.	TRBJ1-1	14	TRBV7-2	TGTGCCAGCAGCTTAGCGTGGACAGTCTACGAAGCTTTCTTT	CASSLAWTVYEAFF
.	.	TRBJ1-4	18	TRBV19	TGTGCCAGTAGAGGGCAGGGCGGAATATTCAAGACTAATGAAAAACTGTTTTTT	CASRGQGGIFKTNEKLFF
TRBD1	.	TRBJ2-5	13	TRBV6-5	TGTGCCAGCAGCGACAGGGTCCAAGAGACCCAGTACTTC	CASSDRVQETQYF